This TCR beta chain was captured in a study of T cells after yellow fever vaccination. Study findings and constraints: A small share of clonotypes appeared in both CD4 and CD8 compartments. Post-booster samples contained most primary-vaccination clones (more than 95% CD4, around 89% CD8).

Remarks on this clonotype: The target antigen is unknown. Sequence at one end of the junction differs from germline and may be a read error.

Germline lookup yields CDR1 SGHTA and CDR2 FQGNSA. The CDR3 has 16 amino acids. The 5'RACE template-switching step produced TCR cDNA and added a universal primer site and UMIs. TCRdb reanalysed the 5' RACE reads using MiXCR and keeps one entry per CDR3 protein. The sample lists fewer than 450,000 distinct CDR3 sequences; roughly 8.3% were seen once. Material: PBMCs, obtained 35 to 50 days after the first yellow fever vaccination. The receptor's source is a young man who received the YFV17D yellow fever vaccine. This chain joins TRBV7-2 and TRBJ1-1; 8 positions match TRBD1. The CDR3 region is CVSSSWTGTLNTEAFF. The CDR3 region has the DNA TGTGTCAGCAGCTCGTGGACAGGGACCTTGAACACTGAAGCTTTCTTT.